The subject of this entry is one TCR beta chain. What it binds is unknown. This sample stems from a study of CD8+ T cells in alopecia areata. Overall study findings and caveats: During tofacitinib treatment, many expanded lesional clones remained in scalp and blood. Patients shared TCRs less clearly than mice did, possibly owing to HLA.

Between the trimmed V and J ends, which lost 5 bases and 8 bases, there was a span of 15 bases. The germline V gene encodes CDR1 MNHEY and CDR2 SVGAGI. The CDR3 is 13 amino acids. Extraction and reverse transcription of RNA yielded cDNA as the sequencing template. Using immunoSEQ multiplex PCR, the repertoire was profiled, and TCRdb retains in-frame clones only, with some absent. This sample has under 150,000 clones, with roughly three fifths found just once. Treatment denoted: oral pan-JAK inhibitor, 5-10 mg twice daily. This receptor was identified in a human donor with alopecia areata. The sequences come from CD4+ T cells sorted from blood, collected at week 24, from a patient treated with tofacitinib. The rearrangement uses TRBV6-5 and TRBJ1-2; no reliable D call. This chain's CDR3 is CASSRRAFRGYTF. The CDR3, as DNA: TGTGCCAGCAGTCGGAGGGCATTCCGGGGCTACACCTTC.